This T cell receptor (beta chain) was captured in a study of shared clonotypes between healthy human individuals. General study results and limits: Sharing across four donors was highest in naive CD4 (around 5%) and lowest in memory CD8 (approximately 0.4%).

Sequencing used immunoSEQ multiplex PCR; TCRdb keeps in-frame clones, though not all of them. The table shows 1.5 million to 2.5 million clones, with roughly 95% occurring only once. Losses at the gene ends were 6 bases for V and 6 bases for J; bases not matched to a gene: 4. This CDR3 comprises 12 residues. CDR1 MDHEN and CDR2 SYDVKM come from the germline V gene. Details on this clone: As yet, its antigen is unknown.

Naive CD8 cells were CD45RO-negative, positively selected for CCR7, excluding terminally differentiated effector memory CD45RA+ cells. V gene TRBV28 combines with J gene TRBJ1-2; 7 bases are shared with TRBD1. The specimen was naive CD8+ T cells sorted from blood. This TCR was recovered from a man between 18 and 29 years old in good health. The CDR3 coding sequence is TGTGCCAGCAGATCAGGGGGAGATGGCTACACCTTC. It encodes CASRSGGDGYTF.